The clone carrying this T cell receptor (beta chain) came up many times. The target antigen is unknown. This entry belongs to a study of Graves' ophthalmopathy and Graves' hyperthyroidism. As for the study in general: Investigators collected peripheral blood at initial diagnosis, before any treatment was given.

Germline V CDR1 and CDR2: SNHLY, FYNNEI. After removal of 7 bases from V and 4 bases from J, the junction contained 7 bases not matched to a gene. There are 14 residues in the CDR3. The PBMCs used were ones drawn from 10 ml of fresh peripheral blood. Using RNA transcripts, the TCR beta CDR3 regions were amplified. The first round was an RT-PCR with HTBI primers, and the second round was a multiplex PCR. Using its own MiXCR run on the multiplex PCR reads, TCRdb lists one record per CDR3 protein. The table shows under 200,000 distinct CDR3 sequences, with over 35% occurring only once. Study-wide results and limits: The model predicted ophthalmopathy progression with about 71% sensitivity and around 72% specificity.

Sequenced input: peripheral blood. This sequence joins TRBV2 and TRBJ2-7; 10 nucleotides line up with TRBD2. The sequence was obtained from a woman between 40 and 55 years old with Graves' ophthalmopathy. The CDR3 reads CASNWASGRYEQYF. CDR3 DNA sequence: TGTGCCAGCAACTGGGCTAGCGGGAGATACGAGCAGTACTTC.